The source of this TCR beta chain is a study of blood T cell repertoires in COVID-19. At the level of the study: Some COVID-19 samples were acute and others convalescent; all came from the United States, Italy and Spain. Nucleic acid was either cDNA or gDNA, and it came from T cells, B-cell-depleted T cells, or PBMCs.

Authors' analysis steps: Cell counts per sample came from amplifying reference gene primers. Sequencing used immunoSEQ multiplex PCR; TCRdb keeps in-frame clones, though not all of them. V, J and clone size derive from that table, while D and trimming were established from the DNA sequence. The sample lists under 350,000 clones, around four fifths occurring once. The CDR3 contains 15 residues. Germline V gene lookup returns CDR1 LGHNA and CDR2 YNFKEQ. Trimming left V 4 bases short and J 0 bases short, with 10 bases between. This receptor was taken from a woman aged 50 to 60 who had recovered from COVID-19. The chain combines TRBV4-2 with TRBJ1-3; D gene uncertain. Sequenced: peripheral blood. The CDR3 region has the DNA TGTGCCAGCAGCCCTCCGGGATCCTCTGGAAACACCATATATTTT. Translated: CASSPPGSSGNTIYF.